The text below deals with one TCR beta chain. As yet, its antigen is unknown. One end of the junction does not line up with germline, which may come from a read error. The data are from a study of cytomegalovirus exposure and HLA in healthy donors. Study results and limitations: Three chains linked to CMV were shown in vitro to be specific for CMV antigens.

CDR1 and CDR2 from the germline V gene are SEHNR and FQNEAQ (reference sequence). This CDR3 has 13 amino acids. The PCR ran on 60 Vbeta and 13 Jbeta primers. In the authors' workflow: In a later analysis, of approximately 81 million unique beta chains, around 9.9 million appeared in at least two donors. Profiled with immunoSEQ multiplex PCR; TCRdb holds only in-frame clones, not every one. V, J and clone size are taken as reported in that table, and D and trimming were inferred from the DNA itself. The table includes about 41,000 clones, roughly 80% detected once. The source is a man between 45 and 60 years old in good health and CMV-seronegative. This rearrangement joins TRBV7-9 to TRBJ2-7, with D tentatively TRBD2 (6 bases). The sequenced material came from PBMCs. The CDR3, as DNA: TGTTCCAGCAGCTGGCGGGGCGCGAACGAGCAGTACTTC. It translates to CSSSWRGANEQYF.